One sample yielded the 20 T cell receptor beta chains listed below, sequenced in a study of shared clonotypes between healthy human individuals. CD8 cells classed as naive were CD45RO-negative and positively selected for CCR7, excluding terminally differentiated effector memory CD45RA+ cells. Assay used: immunoSEQ multiplex PCR; TCRdb lists only in-frame clones, some missing. The sample has some 2.1 million clones; approximately 94% are singletons. The sample was naive CD8+ T cells sorted from blood. The receptors were sampled from a man between 18 and 29 years old in good health.

The CDR3 sequence is CAVAVDSSYEQYF. CDR3 nucleotides: TGTGCCGTCGCGGTAGACAGTTCCTACGAGCAGTACTTC. The genes are TRBV10-3 and TRBJ2-7; possibly TRBD1 for D (5 bases). CDR3 length equals 13 residues. The V and J ends lost 11 bases and 1 base respectively, with 15 bases between them. Per the germline V gene, CDR1 is ENHRY and CDR2 is SYGVKD.

The V call is TRBV27, the J call TRBJ2-7; TRBD1 matches 10 bases. V lost 7 bases, J lost 5 bases, and 11 bases stayed unmatched. Germline V gene data show CDR1 as MNHEY and CDR2 as SMNVEV (reference sequence). The CDR3 sequence is 15 residues long. This CDR3 is CASTDTGTGVDEQYF. DNA for the CDR3: TGTGCCAGCACCGACACCGGGACAGGGGTCGACGAGCAGTACTTC.

Concerning this clone: The same CDR3 arises from other DNA sequences in this sample as well. The chain joins TRBV5-1 to TRBJ2-7; no firm D call. This CDR3 is 13 amino acids long. Germline CDR1 is SGHRS and CDR2 is YFSETQ. The V end lost 0 bases, the J end lost 2 bases, and 6 bases lay between the germline ends. CDR3 DNA: TGCGCCAGCAGCTTGGACACCCCCTACGAGCAGTACTTC. This gives the protein CASSLDTPYEQYF.

This sequence joins TRBV29-1 and TRBJ2-1; TRBD1 is a possible D gene (5 bases). The CDR3 covers 14 residues. CDR1 SQVTM and CDR2 ANQGSEA come from the germline V gene. Between the trimmed V and J ends, which lost 4 bases and 2 bases, there was a span of 12 bases. In nucleotides, the CDR3 is TGCAGCGTTGCTTCGGCAGGGACCTACAATGAGCAGTTCTTC. It encodes CSVASAGTYNEQFF.

The rearrangement uses TRBV30 and TRBJ1-3, with a tentative D call TRBD1 (5 bases). Per the germline V gene, CDR1 is GTSNPN and CDR2 is SVGIG (reference sequence). Trimming took off 1 base at V and 2 bases at J, with 12 bases between the two ends. This CDR3 has 15 residues. CDR3 DNA: TGTGCCTGGAGTGACGACAGCTTGCCTGGAAACACCATATATTTT. Its translation: CAWSDDSLPGNTIYF.

J is TRBJ1-2 and V is TRBV6-6; no firm D call. The germline V and J ends were trimmed by 2 bases and 5 bases, with 18 bases remaining between them. This CDR3 has 16 residues. The germline V gene has CDR1 MNHNY and CDR2 SVGAGI (reference sequence). CDR3 in amino acids: CASSYPREGPSYGYTF. The CDR3, as DNA: TGTGCCAGCAGTTACCCCAGAGAGGGTCCTTCTTATGGCTACACCTTC.

The chain is built from TRBV6-5 and TRBJ1-5; D is possibly TRBD1 (5 bases). The V gene's germline CDR1 is MNHEY and CDR2 SVGAGI. V gave up 5 bases and J gave up 5 bases, with 10 bases separating them. This CDR3 is 13 amino acids long. CDR3 protein: CASSAGLDQPQHF. As DNA, the CDR3 is TGTGCCAGCAGTGCAGGGCTCGATCAGCCCCAGCATTTT.

The chain has TRBV10-3 and TRBJ2-3; perhaps TRBD2 as D (5 bases). Per germline, CDR1 ENHRY and CDR2 SYGVKD. Trimming left V 2 bases short and J 5 bases short, with 14 bases between. The CDR3 has 15 amino acids. The CDR3 DNA sequence: TGTGCCATCAGTGAGATCGGGGTCTTGGGAGATACGCAGTATTTT. Its translation is CAISEIGVLGDTQYF.

This chain connects TRBV4-1 to TRBJ2-5, with TRBD2 matching 9 bases. Germline V gene sequence: CDR1 MGHRA, CDR2 YSYEKL. The junction had 4 bases not matched to a gene; V was cut back by 0 bases and J by 5 bases. The CDR3 runs 15 residues. In DNA form, the CDR3 reads TGCGCCAGCAGCCAAGAGCGGGGGGGCCTGGAGACCCAGTACTTC. Its translation is CASSQERGGLETQYF.

Concerning this clone: The DNA is left out, because the CDR3 cannot be placed on it with certainty; the CDR3 is given as TCRdb lists it. The chain recombines TRBV30 with TRBJ1-2. The CDR3 sequence runs 8 residues, both termini included. Germline V gives CDR1 GTSNPN, CDR2 SVGIG (reference sequence). The CDR3 loop is CAWGFGIF.

V and J are TRBV29-1 and TRBJ1-1, with TRBD1 matching over 8 bases. This CDR3 spans 14 amino acids. J was trimmed by 1 base and V by 7 bases; bases with no gene match: 8. CDR1 is SQVTM and CDR2 is ANQGSEA in the germline V gene. CDR3 amino acids: CSADETGANTEAFF. The CDR3 bases are TGCAGCGCTGATGAGACAGGGGCGAACACTGAAGCTTTCTTT.

The chain combines TRBV29-1 with TRBJ1-1; weak D call: TRBD1 (5 bases). Trimming stripped 6 bases from V and 2 bases from J, with 16 bases between. CDR3 length: 14 amino acids. Germline CDR1 is SQVTM and CDR2 is ANQGSEA. The CDR3 loop reads CSVEIGTLNTEAFF. DNA of the CDR3: TGCAGCGTGGAGATCGGGACCTTAAACACTGAAGCTTTCTTT.

The chain links TRBV9 to TRBJ2-1; either TRBD1 or TRBD2 may supply D (5 bases each). From germline, CDR1 is SGDLS and CDR2 YYNGEE. The CDR3 sequence is 16 residues long. The ends were cut back, 0 bases at V and 4 bases at J, with 14 bases in the middle. The CDR3 sequence: CASSVEGAGGYNEQFF. In DNA, the CDR3 is TGTGCCAGCAGCGTAGAAGGGGCAGGAGGTTACAATGAGCAGTTCTTC. Full variable domain (outside the CDR3, taken from reference TRBV9 and TRBJ2-1): DSGVTQTPKHLITATGQRVTLRCSPRSGDLSVYWYQQSLDQGLQFLIQYYNGEERAKGNILERFSAQQFPDLHSELNLSSLELGDSALYFCASSVEGAGGYNEQFFGPGTRLTVL.

This chain links TRBV27 with TRBJ1-1; tentatively, D is TRBD1 (5 bases). V lost 2 bases to trimming and J lost 7 bases, with 11 bases between them. The CDR3 consists of 13 residues. The germline CDR1 and CDR2 sequences are MNHEY and SMNVEV (reference sequence). This CDR3 is CASSLNYRFEAFF. Here the CDR3 DNA reads TGTGCCAGCAGTTTAAACTACAGGTTTGAAGCTTTCTTT.

The J gene is TRBJ1-2, the V gene TRBV6-5; 8 bases line up with TRBD1. From germline, CDR1 is MNHEY and CDR2 SVGAGI. The CDR3 extends over 14 amino acids. With V trimmed by 6 bases and J by 7 bases, 10 bases remained unmatched. CDR3 sequence: CASSPGTGVFGYTF. CDR3 nucleotide sequence: TGTGCCAGCAGCCCCGGGACAGGTGTATTTGGCTACACCTTC.

Concerning this clone: The same CDR3 can be traced to other DNA sequences in this sample. The chain links TRBV28 to TRBJ1-6; D unclear. The germline V gene has CDR1 MDHEN and CDR2 SYDVKM. The CDR3 has 14 amino acids. V was clipped by 2 bases and J by 5 bases, with 7 bases between them. CDR3 amino acids: CASSLGTDNSPLHF. CDR3 in DNA: TGTGCCAGCAGTTTAGGCACAGATAATTCACCCCTCCACTTT.

The chain uses TRBV6-1 and TRBJ1-3; D gene unclear. V dropped 0 bases and J dropped 6 bases, with 15 bases sitting between them. CDR1 and CDR2 from the germline V gene are MNHNS and SASEGT. This CDR3 contains 16 residues. Here the CDR3 reads CASSEAMLESENTIYF. The CDR3 region has the DNA TGTGCCAGCAGTGAAGCGATGTTGGAATCCGAAAACACCATATATTTT.

This chain uses TRBV6-1 with TRBJ1-1; 7 nucleotides line up with TRBD1. The germline CDR1 and CDR2 sequences are MNHNS and SASEGT. Trimming took 1 base from V and 11 from J; bases not matched to a gene: 13. The CDR3 consists of 15 residues. DNA for the CDR3: TGTGCCAGCAGTGAAGTTAAGGGACAGCTCCCTGGGGCTTTCTTT. Translating gives CASSEVKGQLPGAFF.

The V gene is TRBV27, the J gene TRBJ1-2, with D hard to call. The CDR3 contains 14 residues. Trimming cost V 1 base and J 0 bases, with 6 bases left between them. CDR1 and CDR2 from the germline V gene are MNHEY and SMNVEV (reference sequence). The CDR3 coding sequence is TGTGCCAGCAGTTTATTTGGCGCTAACTATGGCTACACCTTC. It yields the protein CASSLFGANYGYTF.

This chain joins TRBV7-9 and TRBJ1-2; tentatively, D is TRBD1 (6 bases). The CDR3 extends over 13 amino acids. Germline CDR1 is SEHNR and CDR2 is FQNEAQ (reference sequence). V was cut by 1 base and J by 14 bases, with 17 bases left in between. The CDR3 reads CASSLGGDKIGTF. In DNA, the CDR3 is TGTGCCAGCAGCTTAGGGGGGGACAAAATTGGTACCTTC. Together with reference TRBV7-9 and TRBJ1-2, the CDR3 gives the full variable domain: DTGVSQNPRHKITKRGQNVTFRCDPISEHNRLYWYRQTLGQGPEFLTYFQNEAQLEKSRLLSDRFSAERPKGSFSTLEIQRTEQGDSAMYLCASSLGGDKIGTFGSGTRLTVV.